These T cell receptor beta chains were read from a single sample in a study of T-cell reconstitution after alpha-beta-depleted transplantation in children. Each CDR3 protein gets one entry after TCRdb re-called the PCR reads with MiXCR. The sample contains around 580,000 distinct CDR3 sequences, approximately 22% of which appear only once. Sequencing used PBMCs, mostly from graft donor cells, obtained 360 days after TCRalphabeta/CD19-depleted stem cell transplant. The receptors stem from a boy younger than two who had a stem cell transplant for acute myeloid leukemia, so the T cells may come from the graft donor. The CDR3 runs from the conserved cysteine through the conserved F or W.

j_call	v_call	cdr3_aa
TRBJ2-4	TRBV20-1	CSARVGLAKNIQYF
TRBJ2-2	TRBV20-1	CSAIAPGPEGTGELFF
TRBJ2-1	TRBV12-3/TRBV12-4	CASSLGGVSSSYNEQFF
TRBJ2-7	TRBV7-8	CASSLEQGLDEQYF
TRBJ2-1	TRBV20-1	CSAERGMDEQFF
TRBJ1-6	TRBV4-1	CASSLRREASYNSPLHF
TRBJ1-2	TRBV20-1	CSALGGASYGYTF
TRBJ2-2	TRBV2	CASSEGRLATGELFF
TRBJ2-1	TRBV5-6	CASSLVWTGEHF
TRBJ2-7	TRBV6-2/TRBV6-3	CASSKLTPGGLDEQYF
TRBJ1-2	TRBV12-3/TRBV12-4	CASWGTGLNYGYTF
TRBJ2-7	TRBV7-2	CASSSGIHEQYF
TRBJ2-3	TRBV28	CASSSTDTDTQYF
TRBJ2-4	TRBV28	CASTPLWGTSGNIQYF
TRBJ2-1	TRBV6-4	CASSDSGRGRNEQFF
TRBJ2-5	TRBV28	CASSFGVWGAQYF
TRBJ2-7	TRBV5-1	CASRLTAGVDEQYF
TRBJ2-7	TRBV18	CASSRFEGGQGSHGHEQYF
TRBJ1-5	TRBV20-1	CSARLGQYQPQHF
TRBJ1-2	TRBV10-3	CAISAVESGAHYGYTF
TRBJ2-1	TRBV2	CASRMTGRNEQFF
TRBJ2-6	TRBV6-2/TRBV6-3	CASSSQGPAGANVLTF
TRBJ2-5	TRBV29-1	CSVVGVQGKKTQYF
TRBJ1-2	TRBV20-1	CSASGGDYGYTF
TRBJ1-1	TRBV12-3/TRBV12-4	CASSFRERTEAFF
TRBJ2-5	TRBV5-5	CASSLSSGGPGETQYF
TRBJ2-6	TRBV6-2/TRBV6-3	CASSYPAGPSVGANVLTF
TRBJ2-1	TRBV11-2	CASSFKTLGLAGSYNEQFF
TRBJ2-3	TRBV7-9	CASAWADTQYF
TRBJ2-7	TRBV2	CASSARGDEQYF
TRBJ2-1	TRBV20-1	CSARDNEQFF
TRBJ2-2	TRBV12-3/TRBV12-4	CASGGAGPTGELFF
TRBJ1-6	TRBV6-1	CASYTPGKKSGGGSPLHF
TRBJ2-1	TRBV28	CASSYLPGTGVGEQFF
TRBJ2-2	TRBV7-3	CASSAGPSSNTGELFF
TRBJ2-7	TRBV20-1	CSAKGALSSYEQYF
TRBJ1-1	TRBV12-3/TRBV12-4	CASSRDRVEAFF
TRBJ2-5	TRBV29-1	CSVGGSIQETQYF